The 14 T cell receptor beta chains below were found in one sample sequenced in a study of beta chain features in type 1 diabetes (dated by TCRdb to 2016 to 2018). Preparation of the library involved the immunoSEQ multiplex PCR assay. The High Capacity cDNA Reverse Transcription Kit was used to reverse transcribe all of the isolated RNA, meaning that expressed TCRB transcripts were what got sequenced. This is the immuneACCESS table as TCRdb keeps it, with only in-frame sequences that have V and J called. A part of the clones is gone; compared with another copy, unresolved V genes explain less than half, and the rest is unexplained. The sample table lists 900,000 or so clones, roughly 17% of them with a count of one. In total, the top ten clones hold 0.023% of the sample. The specimen was naive CD4+ T cells from blood. Explained via the paper, the cell subset or site label denotes: true naive CD4+ T cells. The source of these receptors is a woman under 30 in good health.

The V call is TRBV2, the J call TRBJ2-7, with 7 bases fitting TRBD2. Per the germline V gene, CDR1 is SNHLY and CDR2 is FYNNEI. The CDR3 is 19 amino acids. The junction had 21 bases not matched to a gene; V was cut back by 7 bases and J by 0 bases. CDR3 protein: CASTERASGNWGSSYEQYF. As DNA, the CDR3 is TGTGCCAGCACCGAACGGGCTAGCGGCAACTGGGGAAGCTCCTACGAGCAGTACTTC.

V usage is TRBV2 and J usage is TRBJ2-5; D remains unclear. Matching the DNA end better, TRBJ2-7 makes the J call doubtful. Per the germline V gene, CDR1 is SNHLY and CDR2 is FYNNEI. The CDR3 has 15 amino acids. The DNA for the CDR3 is TGTGCCAGCAGTGATAACCGGCATATGATCTACGAGCAGTACTTC. Protein product: CASSDNRHMIYEQYF.

This clone was observed once. The chain is built from TRBV7-9 and TRBJ2-6, with TRBD1 identical over 7 bases. J lost 0 bases, V lost 3 bases, and 8 bases had no gene match. The CDR3 is 18 amino acids. Germline CDR1 SEHNR, CDR2 FQNEAQ (reference sequence). This chain's CDR3 is CASSLRGTEISGANVLTF. The CDR3 DNA sequence: TGTGCCAGCAGCTTGCGTGGGACAGAGATCTCTGGGGCCAACGTCCTGACTTTC. The variable domain in full, completed from reference TRBV7-9 and TRBJ2-6, reads DTGVSQNPRHKITKRGQNVTFRCDPISEHNRLYWYRQTLGQGPEFLTYFQNEAQLEKSRLLSDRFSAERPKGSFSTLEIQRTEQGDSAMYLCASSLRGTEISGANVLTFGAGSRLTVL.

This rearrangement joins TRBV4-3 to TRBJ2-4, with D unresolved. CDR1 is LGHNA and CDR2 is YSLEER in the germline V gene. CDR3 length: 17 amino acids. The ends were cut back, 0 bases at V and 0 bases at J, with 12 bases in the middle. The CDR3 region is CASSQDPGRLAKNIQYF. The CDR3 region has the DNA TGCGCCAGCAGCCAAGATCCTGGAAGACTAGCCAAAAACATTCAGTACTTC.

The chain couples TRBV4-2 to TRBJ1-4; a possible D gene is TRBD1 (6 bases). V was pared by 1 base and J by 5 bases, with 17 bases between. Germline V gives CDR1 LGHNA, CDR2 YNFKEQ. The CDR3 runs 17 residues. This CDR3 reads CASSQAPPRTGNEKLFF. The CDR3 nucleotides are TGTGCCAGCAGCCAAGCCCCCCCTAGAACAGGGAATGAAAAACTGTTTTTT.

V and J are TRBV7-2 and TRBJ2-7; D not resolved. Trimming cost V 4 bases and J 6 bases, with 16 bases left between them. Germline CDR1 reads SGHTA; CDR2 reads FQGNSA. The CDR3 spans 14 residues. The CDR3 loop is CASSYPGRPTEQYF. The CDR3 DNA reads TGTGCCAGCAGCTACCCCGGACGTCCTACCGAGCAGTACTTC.

The chain couples TRBV27 to TRBJ1-4; D is perhaps TRBD1 (5 bases). This CDR3 spans 13 amino acids. The V gene lost 3 bases and the J gene lost 8 bases, with 10 bases spanning the gap. The V gene's germline CDR1 is MNHEY and CDR2 SMNVEV (reference sequence). The CDR3 DNA sequence: TGTGCCAGCAGTTTGGGGGTTCTGGAAAAACTGTTTTTT. Its protein product is CASSLGVLEKLFF.

This clone was observed a few times. Sequence at one end of the junction differs from germline and may be a read error. This chain uses TRBV20-1 with TRBJ2-5; possible D gene TRBD1, 6 bases. The CDR3 sequence is 10 residues long. The germline gives CDR1 DFQATT, CDR2 SNEGSKA (reference sequence). The CDR3 reads CSASTGSRHF. CDR3 DNA: TGCAGTGCCTCAACAGGGTCCAGGCACTTC.

The chain carries TRBV7-9 and TRBJ1-1; 9 bases map to TRBD1. Germline-derived CDR1 and CDR2 are SEHNR and FQNEAQ (reference sequence). This CDR3 spans 15 amino acids. V shed 5 bases and J 2 bases; nucleotides not matched to a gene: 6. The CDR3 here is CASSPRQGGNTEAFF. The CDR3 DNA sequence: TGTGCCAGCAGCCCCCGACAGGGGGGCAACACTGAAGCTTTCTTT.

The chain couples TRBV2 to TRBJ2-2, with D unclear. In germline, CDR1 is SNHLY, CDR2 FYNNEI. The CDR3 consists of 16 residues. Trimming took 2 bases from V and 4 from J, leaving 14 bases between them. CDR3 coding DNA: TGTGCCAGCAGTGAATACGAGCCTATGGTCACCGGGGAGCTGTTTTTT. This gives the protein CASSEYEPMVTGELFF.

This clone appeared a few times. The chain joins TRBV7-2 to TRBJ2-5; D unclear. V gave up 3 bases and J gave up 2 bases, with 10 bases separating them. Germline CDR1 SGHTA, CDR2 FQGNSA. This CDR3 contains 14 residues. As DNA, the CDR3 is TGTGCCAGCAGCTTTATGCAGAGACAAGAGACCCAGTACTTC. Translation: CASSFMQRQETQYF.

V and J are TRBV11-3 and TRBJ2-7, with a tentative D call TRBD2 (6 bases). V gave up 5 bases and J gave up 2 bases, with 13 bases separating them. Germline CDR1 SGHNT, CDR2 YENEEA. This CDR3 has 14 amino acids. The CDR3 sequence: CASSQPSVPYEQYF. CDR3 in DNA: TGTGCCAGCAGCCAGCCTAGCGTTCCCTACGAGCAGTACTTC.

The chain employs TRBV6-5 and TRBJ1-5, with D tentatively TRBD1 (5 bases). V was shortened by 2 bases and J by 11 bases, with 7 bases between the two germline ends. The germline CDR1 and CDR2 sequences are MNHEY and SVGAGI. This CDR3 contains 11 residues. In nucleotides, the CDR3 is TGTGCCAGCAGTTACCAGGGAGCCCAGCATTTT. Translated, it gives CASSYQGAQHF.

This chain connects TRBV13 to TRBJ2-5, with D uncertain. Deletions cut 4 bases from V and 3 bases from J, with 9 bases between. CDR1 PRHDT and CDR2 FYEKMQ come from the germline V gene (reference sequence). There are 13 residues in the CDR3. In nucleotides, the CDR3 is TGTGCCAGCAGCTCGGTTAGGGAAGAGACCCAGTACTTC. It yields the protein CASSSVREETQYF.